Detailed here is one T cell receptor beta chain. These data come from a study of T cell changes during pregnancy in multiple sclerosis. CDR1 and CDR2 from the germline V gene are SGDLS and YYNGEE. Trimming removed 0 bases at V and 8 bases at J, with 11 bases between. The CDR3 consists of 13 residues. Only in-frame clones appear in the TCRdb table, and some are missing; sequencing was by immunoSEQ multiplex PCR. The sample lists under 100,000 clones; nearly 95% were seen once. The receptor was derived from a female donor with multiple sclerosis, enrolled in a pregnancy study. The rearrangement links TRBV9 to TRBJ1-2; no clear D. The material was peripheral blood, obtained in the second trimester of pregnancy. CDR3 in amino acids: CASSVEAGRGYTF. CDR3 nucleotides: TGTGCCAGCAGCGTAGAGGCGGGGAGAGGCTACACCTTC.